Presented here are 24 T cell receptor beta chains from one specimen sequenced in a study of blood T cell repertoires in COVID-19. The protocol was immunoSEQ multiplex PCR, while the TCRdb copy is restricted to in-frame clones and leaves out a portion. The sample holds about 140,000 clones, 70% to 90% seen once. The sequenced material came from peripheral blood. These receptors were taken from a woman over 75 with acute or convalescent COVID-19.

The genes are TRBV7-9 and TRBJ1-1, with 7 bases that match TRBD1. The CDR3 length is 14 residues. V gave up 3 bases and J gave up 2 bases; unmatched junction bases: 3. CDR1 and CDR2 (germline): SEHNR, FQNEAQ (reference sequence). CDR3 residues: CASSFTGANTEAFF. CDR3 nucleotide sequence: TGTGCCAGCAGCTTCACAGGGGCAAACACTGAAGCTTTCTTT.

This chain connects TRBV2 to TRBJ2-1; 10 bases map to TRBD2. The V and J ends lost 0 bases and 9 bases, in that order; junction bases with no gene match: 5. Germline V gene sequence: CDR1 SNHLY, CDR2 FYNNEI. This CDR3 has 15 residues. CDR3: CASSEASGGRGEQFF. The DNA for the CDR3 is TGTGCCAGCAGTGAAGCTAGCGGGGGGCGGGGTGAGCAGTTCTTC.

The rearrangement uses TRBV11-3 and TRBJ2-1; 7 nucleotides match TRBD2. CDR1 and CDR2 (germline): SGHNT, YENEEA. This CDR3 comprises 13 residues. Trimming cost V 4 bases and J 10 bases; bases outside gene matches: 7. DNA of the CDR3: TGTGCCAGCAGCTCTACGTACGGGGGGGAGCAGTTCTTC. Protein product: CASSSTYGGEQFF. Complete variable domain (other parts from reference TRBV11-3 and TRBJ2-1): EAGVVQSPRYKIIEKKQPVAFWCNPISGHNTLYWYLQNLGQGPELLIRYENEEAVDDSQLPKDRFSAERLKGVDSTLKIQPAELGDSAVYLCASSSTYGGEQFFGPGTRLTVL.

The chain has TRBV7-3 and TRBJ2-1, with a tentative D call TRBD1 (7 bases). With 3 bases removed from V and 4 bases from J, the gap between germline ends came to 16 bases. The germline CDR1 and CDR2 sequences are SGHTA and FQGTGA. The CDR3 spans 16 residues. CDR3 nucleotides: TGTGCCAGCAGCTTGTCCCGGGCAGGGGGGTACAATGAGCAGTTCTTC. Its translation: CASSLSRAGGYNEQFF. The full variable domain, rest sourced from reference TRBV7-3 and TRBJ2-1, is GAGVSQTPSNKVTEKGKYVELRCDPISGHTALYWYRQSLGQGPEFLIYFQGTGAADDSGLPNDRFFAVRPEGSVSTLKIQRTERGDSAVYLCASSLSRAGGYNEQFFGPGTRLTVL.

The V call is TRBV5-1, the J call TRBJ1-5; D uncertain. V lost 0 bases, J lost 4 bases, and 8 bases lay in between. Germline V gene sequence: CDR1 SGHRS, CDR2 YFSETQ. The CDR3 runs to 14 residues. The CDR3 DNA is TGCGCCAGCAGCTTGGACGCGGGAAATCAGCCCCAGCATTTT. Translation: CASSLDAGNQPQHF.

V and J are TRBV3-1 (or the pseudogene TRBV3-2) and TRBJ1-2; D is uncertain. Germline CDR1 and CDR2: LGHDT and YNNKEL (reference sequence). Trimming took off 4 bases at V and 4 bases at J, with 7 bases between the two ends. The CDR3 sequence is 12 residues long. CDR3 nucleotides: TGTGCCAGCAGCCCGGGGTTCTATGGCTACACCTTC. Translation gives CASSPGFYGYTF.

This chain connects TRBV5-1 to TRBJ1-3; perhaps TRBD1 as D (6 bases). CDR1 and CDR2 (germline): SGHRS, YFSETQ. V dropped 4 bases and J dropped 0 bases, with 17 bases sitting between them. This CDR3 spans 17 amino acids. The CDR3 spells CASSLQPTGTSGNTIYF. For the CDR3, the DNA is TGCGCCAGCAGCCTACAACCCACAGGGACCTCTGGAAACACCATATATTTT.

The CDR3 nucleotides read TGTGCCAGCAGGGCGCGCGAGGGGGCAGGGGCTGAAGCTTTCTTT. As protein: CASRAREGAGAEAFF. This sequence joins TRBV2 and TRBJ1-1; TRBD1 agrees at 7 bases. V lost 6 bases to trimming and J lost 6 bases; unmatched junction nucleotides: 13. Germline-derived CDR1 and CDR2 are SNHLY and FYNNEI. The CDR3 runs to 15 residues.

The rearrangement uses TRBV5-1 and TRBJ2-1; 10 nucleotides match TRBD2. The CDR3 is made up of 15 amino acids. V lost 5 bases, J lost 4 bases, and 6 bases stayed unmatched. Germline V gene data show CDR1 as SGHRS and CDR2 as YFSETQ. CDR3 bases: TGCGCCAGCAGTCCGGGACTAGCGACATACAATGAGCAGTTCTTC. It is translated as CASSPGLATYNEQFF.

The chain links TRBV30 to TRBJ2-3; maybe TRBD1 (5 bases). V was clipped by 7 bases and J by 9 bases, with 14 bases between them. This CDR3 is built from 11 residues. Germline CDR1 GTSNPN, CDR2 SVGIG (reference sequence). This CDR3 reads CASYNWGTQYF. Here the CDR3 DNA reads TGTGCCTCGTACAACTGGGGCACGCAGTATTTT.

This rearrangement joins TRBV11-1 to TRBJ1-2, with no clear D. The CDR3 covers 15 residues. The V and J ends lost 5 bases and 3 bases respectively, with 16 bases between them. The germline V gene has CDR1 SGHAT and CDR2 FQDESV (reference sequence). CDR3 protein: CASSQNPGIDYGYTF. CDR3 in DNA: TGTGCCAGCAGCCAAAATCCGGGAATCGACTATGGCTACACCTTC.

The chain uses TRBV29-1 and TRBJ2-5; 9 nucleotides align to TRBD1. Per the germline V gene, CDR1 is SQVTM and CDR2 is ANQGSEA. CDR3 length equals 14 residues. V trimming: 0 bases; J trimming: 4 bases; junction bases outside the gene matches: 3. For the CDR3, the DNA is TGCAGCGTTGAAGACACAGGGGGCTCAGAGACCCAGTACTTC. It encodes CSVEDTGGSETQYF.

The chain links TRBV4-2 to TRBJ1-2, with D perhaps TRBD1 (5 bases). Trimming took off 4 bases at V and 4 bases at J, with 19 bases between the two ends. The CDR3 contains 16 residues. Germline CDR1 and CDR2: LGHNA and YNFKEQ. This chain's CDR3 is CASSRQEGEPVYGYTF. CDR3 in DNA: TGTGCCAGCAGCCGTCAGGAAGGGGAACCAGTCTATGGCTACACCTTC.

The chain couples TRBV7-9 to TRBJ1-2; tentative D call: TRBD1 (5 bases). CDR3 length: 13 amino acids. Trimming took off 5 bases at V and 7 bases at J, with 14 bases between the two ends. CDR1 and CDR2 (germline): SEHNR, FQNEAQ (reference sequence). The CDR3 sequence: CASSLQGLGGYTF. CDR3 in DNA: TGTGCCAGCAGCCTTCAGGGTCTCGGTGGCTACACCTTC. Looking up the rest from reference TRBV7-9 and TRBJ1-2 gives the full variable domain: DTGVSQNPRHKITKRGQNVTFRCDPISEHNRLYWYRQTLGQGPEFLTYFQNEAQLEKSRLLSDRFSAERPKGSFSTLEIQRTEQGDSAMYLCASSLQGLGGYTFGSGTRLTVV.

This clone has just one count. The chain is built from TRBV7-3 and TRBJ1-4, with 9 bases fitting TRBD1. The junction had 5 bases not matched to a gene; V was cut back by 4 bases and J by 2 bases. The CDR3 runs 16 residues. Looked up from germline, CDR1 is SGHTA and CDR2 is FQGTGA. The CDR3 coding sequence is TGTGCCAGCAGCTCCACAGGGGGCGGCACTAATGAAAAACTGTTTTTT. Translated: CASSSTGGGTNEKLFF.

The rearrangement uses TRBV5-1 and TRBJ1-1; tentatively, D is TRBD1 (5 bases). This CDR3 spans 19 amino acids. Trimming took off 4 bases at V and 0 bases at J, with 25 bases between the two ends. Germline V gene data show CDR1 as SGHRS and CDR2 as YFSETQ. Written as DNA, the CDR3 is TGCGCCAGCAGCCCCGAGCTACTACGTAGGGGCGGCGTGAACACTGAAGCTTTCTTT. The encoded protein is CASSPELLRRGGVNTEAFF.

The chain joins TRBV12-3 or TRBV12-4 to TRBJ1-2; a weak D match, TRBD1 (5 bases). Trimming left V 3 bases short and J 7 bases short, with 12 bases between. The CDR3 spans 13 residues. For the CDR3, the DNA is TGTGCCAGCAGTTTCAGGGTATTAGGTGGCTACACCTTC. The encoded protein is CASSFRVLGGYTF.

CDR3 bases: TGCGCCAGCAAAACGGGAAGTAGAAACACTGAAGCTTTCTTT. The encoded protein is CASKTGSRNTEAFF. This rearrangement joins TRBV5-1 to TRBJ1-1; the D is unclear. Germline V gene sequence: CDR1 SGHRS, CDR2 YFSETQ. This CDR3 contains 14 residues. Trimming removed 6 bases from V and 2 bases from J, with 14 bases in between.

The V and J genes are TRBV4-3 and TRBJ1-2, with D maybe TRBD1 (5 bases). Germline V gene lookup returns CDR1 LGHNA and CDR2 YSLEER. V was shortened by 1 base and J by 7 bases, with 7 bases between the two germline ends. CDR3 length: 12 residues. CDR3 sequence reads: CASSQGTTGYTF. CDR3 nucleotides: TGCGCCAGCAGCCAAGGGACAACTGGCTACACCTTC.

The chain carries TRBV6-5 and TRBJ2-5, with 7 positions matching TRBD1. This CDR3 contains 15 residues. From germline, CDR1 is MNHEY and CDR2 SVGAGI. J gave up 1 base and V 6 bases, and 8 bases lay outside the gene matches. The CDR3 loop is CASRGMGQSQETQYF. The CDR3 nucleotides read TGTGCCAGCAGGGGGATGGGACAGTCCCAAGAGACCCAGTACTTC.

The J gene is TRBJ1-4, the V gene TRBV4-2; 9 bases map to TRBD1. The CDR3 is 15 residues long. Germline V gives CDR1 LGHNA, CDR2 YNFKEQ. The J segment lost 7 bases and the V segment lost 4 bases, leaving 7 bases of the junction unmatched. The DNA of the CDR3 is TGTGCCAGCAGCCGTGACAGGGGGTTTGTTGAAAAACTGTTTTTT. Translated: CASSRDRGFVEKLFF.

The chain employs TRBV3-1 (or the pseudogene TRBV3-2) and TRBJ2-7, with 9 positions matching TRBD1. J was trimmed by 4 bases and V by 3 bases; bases with no gene match: 7. The CDR3 is 15 residues long. Germline loops: CDR1 LGHDT, CDR2 YNNKEL (reference sequence). The CDR3 DNA is TGTGCCAGCAGCCACCCACAGGGGGCGAGGTACGAGCAGTACTTC. This sequence encodes CASSHPQGARYEQYF.

CDR3 sequence: CASSSAYRGGGQETQYF. CDR3 sequence (DNA): TGTGCCAGCAGTTCCGCCTACAGGGGAGGAGGACAAGAGACCCAGTACTTC. The rearrangement links TRBV6-2 or TRBV6-3 to TRBJ2-5, with D tentatively TRBD1 (7 bases). V was trimmed by 4 bases and J by 2 bases, leaving 20 bases between them. Germline CDR1 is MNHEY and CDR2 is SVGEGT. The CDR3 covers 17 residues.

The chain joins TRBV28 to TRBJ2-7; 9 bases are a match to TRBD1. The germline gives CDR1 MDHEN, CDR2 SYDVKM. Trimming at V came to 6 bases and at J to 3 bases, leaving 6 bases not matched to a gene. This CDR3 is 14 amino acids long. CDR3 bases: TGTGCCAGCAGCCGCCCGGGACAGGGCTACGAGCAGTACTTC. This codes for CASSRPGQGYEQYF.